What follows are 21 T cell receptor beta chains derived from one specimen sequenced in a study of blood T cell repertoires in COVID-19. The repertoire was sequenced with immunoSEQ multiplex PCR; TCRdb's copy has only in-frame clones and lacks some. In the table there are about 42,000 clones, approximately 90% of which are singletons. The sequenced material came from peripheral blood. The receptors shown here come from a human donor in a cohort sampled during active COVID-19.

The chain uses TRBV18 and TRBJ2-1; D may be TRBD2 (6 bases). Germline V lookup: CDR1 KGHSH, CDR2 LQKENI. The CDR3 consists of 14 residues. Trimming cost V 3 bases and J 4 bases, with 10 bases left between them. This chain's CDR3 is CASSPPAGYNEQFF. CDR3 DNA: TGTGCCAGCTCACCCCCGGCGGGATACAATGAGCAGTTCTTC.

V usage is TRBV19 and J usage is TRBJ2-2, with unresolved D. In germline, CDR1 is LNHDA, CDR2 SQIVND (reference sequence). Trimming pared 6 bases from V and 0 bases from J, leaving 11 bases between. This CDR3 comprises 15 residues. CDR3 sequence (DNA): TGTGCCAGTAGCCCCCTGGCTGCGAACACCGGGGAGCTGTTTTTT. This gives the protein CASSPLAANTGELFF.

V gene TRBV10-3 combines with J gene TRBJ1-1; 10 nucleotides line up with TRBD1. After removal of 10 bases from V and 5 bases from J, the junction contained 10 bases not matched to a gene. Germline CDR1 is ENHRY and CDR2 is SYGVKD. The CDR3 sequence is 14 residues long. In nucleotides, the CDR3 is TGTGCCACCGCAGAGTGGACAGGGGGAACTGAAGCTTTCTTT. Translating it yields CATAEWTGGTEAFF.

This sequence joins TRBV20-1 and TRBJ1-1; D ambiguous. CDR3 size: 11 residues. The ends were cut back, 1 base at V and 4 bases at J, with 4 bases in the middle. The V gene's germline CDR1 is DFQATT and CDR2 SNEGSKA (reference sequence). The CDR3 reads CSARAVTEAFF. CDR3 DNA: TGCAGTGCTAGAGCAGTCACTGAAGCTTTCTTT.

The chain carries TRBV2 and TRBJ2-3; 9 bases are a match to TRBD2. The germline CDR1 and CDR2 sequences are SNHLY and FYNNEI. With V trimmed by 8 bases and J by 5 bases, 8 bases remained unmatched. This CDR3 is built from 14 residues. CDR3 in DNA: TGTGCCAGCCTCTGGCGGGAGGGCCAAGATACGCAGTATTTT. Translating gives CASLWREGQDTQYF. The variable domain in full, completed from reference TRBV2 and TRBJ2-3, reads EPEVTQTPSHQVTQMGQEVILRCVPISNHLYFYWYRQILGQKVEFLVSFYNNEISEKSEIFDDQFSVERPDGSNFTLKIRSTKLEDSAMYFCASLWREGQDTQYFGPGTRLTVL.

The chain combines TRBV6-2 or TRBV6-3 with TRBJ2-4, with TRBD2 identical over 7 bases. Germline V gives CDR1 MNHEY, CDR2 SVGEGT. This CDR3 region has 14 residues. V trimming: 4 bases; J trimming: 9 bases; junction bases outside the gene matches: 9. The CDR3, as DNA: TGTGCCAGCAGTTTGTTAGCGGGCGGCAGCATTCAGTACTTC. This gives the protein CASSLLAGGSIQYF.

The chain is built from TRBV19 and TRBJ1-1, with D possibly matching TRBD1 (6 bases). V lost 7 bases and J lost 1, with 19 bases in between. Germline V lookup: CDR1 LNHDA, CDR2 SQIVND (reference sequence). CDR3 length: 16 amino acids. In nucleotides, the CDR3 is TGTGCCAGTACCATGTGGGCGACAGGAGCGAACACTGAAGCTTTCTTT. Translating it yields CASTMWATGANTEAFF.

The gene calls are TRBV12-5 and TRBJ2-4, with 10 bases lining up with TRBD2. Germline-derived CDR1 and CDR2 are LGHNT and FRNRAP. The J segment lost 5 bases and the V segment lost 7 bases, leaving 5 bases of the junction unmatched. The CDR3 is made up of 14 amino acids. CDR3 in amino acids: CASASAGGENIQYF. The CDR3 DNA reads as TGTGCTAGTGCCTCAGCGGGAGGGGAAAACATTCAGTACTTC.

The J gene is TRBJ2-3, the V gene TRBV5-6; D might be TRBD2 (5 bases). The germline V gene has CDR1 SGHDT and CDR2 YYEEEE. Trimming took 4 bases from V and 6 from J, leaving 12 bases between them. The CDR3 length is 13 residues. CDR3 nucleotides: TGTGCCAGCAGCCGGACTGGGTTGGATACGCAGTATTTT. It codes for CASSRTGLDTQYF.

The V and J genes are TRBV14 and TRBJ2-7; 9 positions agree with TRBD1. V lost 6 bases to trimming and J lost 7 bases; unmatched junction nucleotides: 13. The germline gives CDR1 SGHDN, CDR2 FVKESK. The CDR3 contains 15 residues. CDR3 nucleotides: TGTGCCAGCAGTAATACCGGGACAGGGCCAAGGGAGCAGTACTTC. This translates into CASSNTGTGPREQYF.

The genes are TRBV30 and TRBJ1-4; D unclear. Germline V gene sequence: CDR1 GTSNPN, CDR2 SVGIG (reference sequence). The CDR3 runs to 11 residues. V lost 0 bases to trimming and J lost 8 bases, with 4 bases between them. The CDR3 DNA reads TGTGCCTGGAGTGTACTGGAAAAACTGTTTTTT. As protein: CAWSVLEKLFF.

The gene calls are TRBV5-5 and TRBJ1-2; TRBD1 matches 7 bases. The length of the CDR3 is 13 residues. J lost 2 bases, V lost 8 bases, and 6 bases had no gene match. Germline CDR1 and CDR2: SGHKS and YYEKEE (reference sequence). CDR3 coding DNA: TGTGCCAGTGTTGACAGGGCCAACTATGGCTACACCTTC. Translating gives CASVDRANYGYTF.

The chain employs TRBV6-4 and TRBJ2-1; the match to TRBD2 covers 14 bases. Per the germline V gene, CDR1 is MRHNA and CDR2 is SNTAGT. The length of the CDR3 is 17 residues. V lost 6 bases to trimming and J lost 6 bases; unmatched junction nucleotides: 10. The CDR3 reads CASSPRGTSGSRNEQFF. CDR3 nucleotides: TGTGCCAGCAGCCCCCGGGGGACTAGCGGGAGCCGCAATGAGCAGTTCTTC.

This chain connects TRBV6-2 or TRBV6-3 to TRBJ1-1; D is unresolved. Germline V gives CDR1 MNHEY, CDR2 SVGEGT. Deletions cut 2 bases from V and 1 base from J, with 5 bases between. This CDR3 has 13 amino acids. The CDR3 region is CASSYHPNTEAFF. CDR3 in DNA: TGTGCCAGCAGTTACCATCCGAACACTGAAGCTTTCTTT.

The V call is TRBV30, the J call TRBJ1-3; D is unclear. V shed 2 bases and J shed 4 bases, with 15 bases lying between them. Germline CDR1 GTSNPN, CDR2 SVGIG (reference sequence). There are 15 residues in the CDR3. CDR3 sequence (DNA): TGTGCCTGGAGTAGGTTCGGGAGTTTGGGAAACACCATATATTTT. It is translated as CAWSRFGSLGNTIYF.

The chain is built from TRBV5-1 and TRBJ2-1; 8 positions agree with TRBD2. The germline gives CDR1 SGHRS, CDR2 YFSETQ. J gave up 3 bases and V 4 bases, and 18 bases lay outside the gene matches. This CDR3 contains 19 residues. Written as DNA, the CDR3 is TGCGCCAGCAGCCCGACAAGGCGGGGGGCCCTATCTCTCTACAATGAGCAGTTCTTC. It yields the protein CASSPTRRGALSLYNEQFF. The complete variable domain, with remaining parts taken from reference TRBV5-1 and TRBJ2-1, reads KAGVTQTPRYLIKTRGQQVTLSCSPISGHRSVSWYQQTPGQGLQFLFEYFSETQRNKGNFPGRFSGRQFSNSRSEMNVSTLELGDSALYLCASSPTRRGALSLYNEQFFGPGTRLTVL.

This chain links TRBV7-6 with TRBJ1-4; TRBD1 matches 9 bases. V gave up 0 bases and J gave up 4 bases; unmatched junction bases: 9. CDR3 length equals 18 residues. The germline V gene has CDR1 SGHVS and CDR2 FNYEAQ. The CDR3 is CASSLAGTGLLLNEKLFF. CDR3 nucleotides: TGTGCCAGCAGCTTAGCAGGGACAGGGCTCTTACTTAATGAAAAACTGTTTTTT.

The chain joins TRBV19 to TRBJ1-5; 9 bases match TRBD1. Germline CDR1 and CDR2: LNHDA and SQIVND (reference sequence). This CDR3 has 18 amino acids. The V and J ends lost 4 bases and 1 base, in that order; junction bases with no gene match: 11. The CDR3 region has the DNA TGTGCCAGTAGTAGAGTCACAGGGGGCGGGGGAAGCAATCAGCCCCAGCATTTT. Translating it yields CASSRVTGGGGSNQPQHF. The full variable domain, completed using reference TRBV19 and TRBJ1-5, is DGGITQSPKYLFRKEGQNVTLSCEQNLNHDAMYWYRQDPGQGLRLIYYSQIVNDFQKGDIAEGYSVSREKKESFPLTVTSAQKNPTAFYLCASSRVTGGGGSNQPQHFGDGTRLSIL.

The genes are TRBV6-1 and TRBJ1-1; tentative D call: TRBD1 (5 bases). The germline CDR1 and CDR2 sequences are MNHNS and SASEGT. The V end was cut by 2 bases, the J end by 9 bases, with 16 bases between. CDR3 length: 14 amino acids. CDR3 sequence (DNA): TGTGCCAGCAGTGAAAGTTGGGGGGATCGGCAAGCTTTCTTT. It is translated as CASSESWGDRQAFF.

This sequence joins TRBV19 and TRBJ2-2; 7 positions agree with TRBD1. Germline V gives CDR1 LNHDA, CDR2 SQIVND (reference sequence). The CDR3 has 13 amino acids. J lost 13 bases, V lost 9 bases, and 14 bases had no gene match. The CDR3 is CASRQGEIGTLFF. CDR3 in DNA: TGTGCCAGCCGACAGGGCGAAATTGGAACGCTGTTTTTT.

V gene TRBV25-1 combines with J gene TRBJ2-1; D call uncertain. The V gene lost 4 bases and the J gene lost 9 bases, with 10 bases spanning the gap. Looked up from germline, CDR1 is MGHDK and CDR2 is SYGVNS. The CDR3 is 12 residues long. Written as DNA, the CDR3 is TGTGCCAGCAGTGCCCCTATTGGTGAGCAGTTCTTC. Amino acids: CASSAPIGEQFF.